This T cell receptor (beta chain) was recovered during a study of early T cells in non-severe SARS-CoV-2 infection. The overall study: Chains from this unsorted whole-blood bulk RNA could not be paired. Overall study results and limits: CD4 and private specificities were missed by VDJdb matching, which favored anti-spike CD8 responses.

Of note for this clonotype: Its antigen is not identified.

Researchers tagged individual cDNA molecules with unique molecular identifiers. From the 5' RACE reads, TCRdb called clonotypes with MiXCR, one entry per CDR3 protein. The sample holds some 67,000 distinct CDR3 sequences; approximately 13% are singletons and the top ten take around 15%. J gave up 2 bases and V 5 bases, and 9 bases lay outside the gene matches. This CDR3 spans 17 amino acids. The V gene's germline CDR1 is SGHAT and CDR2 FQNNGV. The V call is TRBV11-2, the J call TRBJ2-3; 11 nucleotides line up with TRBD2. Input material: whole blood. This TCR derives from an adult who was a healthcare worker with PCR-confirmed SARS-CoV-2 infection or an uninfected control (not recorded which). CDR3 region: CASSPRRLAGSTDTQYF. The CDR3 DNA sequence: TGTGCCAGCAGCCCTCGCCGACTAGCGGGGTCCACAGATACGCAGTATTTT.